This T cell receptor (beta chain) was retrieved from a study of blood T cell repertoires in COVID-19. Study in general: COVID-19 samples collected from the United States, Italy and Spain covered acute and convalescent phases. In each case, the material was cDNA or gDNA derived from T cells, B-cell-depleted T cells, or PBMCs.

As handled by the study authors: How many nucleated cells were present was estimated from reference gene primer amplification. Sequenced by immunoSEQ multiplex PCR; TCRdb stores in-frame clones only, minus some. For V, J and clone size, that table is used; D and trimming come from the DNA. Among 200,000 to 300,000 clones listed, about 81% were seen once. Sequenced: peripheral blood. This receptor was taken from a woman aged 60-75 years with active or convalescent COVID-19.

The CDR3 region has the DNA TGCGCCAGCAGCCAAGATCAGGCCGGTGAAGCTTTCTTT. Encoded protein: CASSQDQAGEAFF. The chain is built from TRBV4-1 and TRBJ1-1, with D unresolved. Germline V gene lookup returns CDR1 MGHRA and CDR2 YSYEKL. The CDR3 covers 13 residues. V lost 0 bases and J lost 7, with 9 bases in between.